These 4 T cell receptor beta chains came from one sample sequenced in a study of PD-L1 blockade in urothelial cancer. Method: immunoSEQ multiplex PCR; TCRdb's copy keeps in-frame clones and lacks some. The sample yields some 45,000 clones, more than 70% seen once. This specimen consisted of PBMCs, obtained around atezolizumab (anti-PD-L1) treatment. The receptors originated from a man at least 80 years old with urothelial cancer.

This chain uses TRBV5-5 with TRBJ2-7; the D gene is possibly TRBD2 (6 bases). The V gene lost 1 base and the J gene lost 6 bases, with 14 bases spanning the gap. Germline V gives CDR1 SGHKS, CDR2 YYEKEE (reference sequence). The CDR3 spans 14 residues. This CDR3 is CASSLNTSPFEQYF. DNA of the CDR3: TGTGCCAGCAGCTTGAACACTAGCCCGTTCGAGCAGTACTTC.

The J gene is TRBJ2-3, the V gene TRBV19; possibly TRBD2 for D (6 bases). CDR1 and CDR2 from the germline V gene are LNHDA and SQIVND (reference sequence). This CDR3 has 16 amino acids. Trimming shortened V by 3 bases and J by 2 bases, and 15 bases separated the two germline ends. The CDR3 here is CASSIHPDYPTDTQYF. CDR3 in DNA: TGTGCCAGTAGTATTCACCCGGACTATCCCACAGATACGCAGTATTTT.

This clone was picked up one time. The J gene is TRBJ2-2, the V gene TRBV6-6, with TRBD2 identical over 11 bases. Germline V gene data show CDR1 as MNHNY and CDR2 as SVGAGI (reference sequence). This CDR3 contains 16 residues. V trimming: 6 bases; J trimming: 7 bases; junction bases outside the gene matches: 10. CDR3 bases: TGTGCCAGCAGCCACACCTTAGCGGGAGGGGGCGGGGAGCTGTTTTTT. Amino acid sequence: CASSHTLAGGGGELFF.

The chain links TRBV6-6 to TRBJ2-7; 12 nucleotides line up with TRBD2. V gave up 6 bases and J gave up 5 bases; unmatched junction bases: 8. This CDR3 is 15 amino acids long. Germline V CDR1 and CDR2: MNHNY, SVGAGI (reference sequence). As DNA, the CDR3 is TGTGCCAGCAGGCCTAGCGGGAGGGGTATCAACGAGCAGTACTTC. As protein: CASRPSGRGINEQYF.